The 5 T cell receptor beta chains presented below share a single source sample, sequenced in a study of blood T cell repertoires in COVID-19. The data were produced by immunoSEQ multiplex PCR, yet TCRdb's version contains in-frame clones alone and is incomplete. The data show approximately 140,000 clones, around 87% seen once. Sample: peripheral blood. The source of these receptors is a man older than 75 with acute or convalescent COVID-19.

CDR3 sequence: CASSSHGQGERTGELFF. The DNA for the CDR3 is TGTGCCAGCAGTTCCCACGGACAGGGGGAAAGGACCGGGGAGCTGTTTTTT. This chain uses TRBV27 with TRBJ2-2, with 10 bases matching TRBD1. The CDR3 loop spans 17 amino acids. The germline V gene has CDR1 MNHEY and CDR2 SMNVEV (reference sequence). The V segment lost 4 bases and the J segment 5 bases; nucleotides outside the gene matches: 10.

This clone was detected only once. This chain joins TRBV2 and TRBJ2-5; perhaps TRBD1 as D (5 bases). The CDR3 contains 12 residues. Germline CDR1 is SNHLY and CDR2 is FYNNEI. V was clipped by 6 bases and J by 3 bases, with 8 bases between them. Here the CDR3 reads CASRWTKETQYF. The CDR3 DNA sequence: TGTGCCAGCAGATGGACAAAAGAGACCCAGTACTTC.

This rearrangement joins TRBV28 to TRBJ1-1; TRBD1 is a possible D gene (6 bases). The germline V and J ends were trimmed by 7 bases and 0 bases, with 15 bases remaining between them. CDR1 is MDHEN and CDR2 is SYDVKM in the germline V gene. The CDR3 runs to 15 residues. The CDR3 region is CASTSTGLMNTEAFF. CDR3 in DNA: TGTGCCAGCACCTCAACAGGGCTTATGAACACTGAAGCTTTCTTT.

This clone has only a few counts. The gene calls are TRBV28 and TRBJ2-7; D not certain. Trimming shortened V by 6 bases and J by 2 bases, and 5 bases separated the two germline ends. The CDR3 totals 11 residues. From germline, CDR1 is MDHEN and CDR2 SYDVKM. CDR3 protein: CASSIAYEQYF. In DNA, the CDR3 is TGTGCCAGCAGCATAGCCTACGAGCAGTACTTC.

The rearrangement joins TRBV24-1 to TRBJ2-3, with 10 nucleotides matching TRBD1. The germline CDR1 and CDR2 sequences are KGHDR and SFDVKD. The CDR3 has 21 residues. The J segment lost 1 base and the V segment lost 10 bases, leaving 25 bases of the junction unmatched. The CDR3 DNA follows: TGTGCCACGCAGGGACAGGGGAAAGGTAGGAGGGAGGAGGGCGGCACAGATACGCAGTATTTT. Translating gives CATQGQGKGRREEGGTDTQYF.